The 19 T cell receptor beta chains given below trace back to one sample, sequenced in a study of blood T cells in healthy people across ages. The authors ran a second PCR of roughly 6 to 12 cycles using a sample-barcoded 5' primer and a J-beta primer mix. TCRdb used MiXCR to reprocess the 5' RACE reads, holding one entry per CDR3 protein. The sample includes about 800,000 distinct CDR3 sequences, just under 25% seen only once; the top ten take approximately 3.7%. These records were also assigned to another study, of T cells of mothers and their children.

The sample taken for sequencing was blood. The receptors were sampled from a boy under 18 in good health.

This clonotype was recorded a few times. Here the CDR3 reads CASSSRDSPPNPTLAKNIQYF. The DNA for the CDR3 is TGTGCCAGCAGCTCCCGGGACAGCCCCCCTAATCCCACTTTAGCCAAAAACATTCAGTACTTC. The gene calls are TRBV21-1 and TRBJ2-4; the D call in the table, TRBD1, was not verified against the DNA. TRBV21-1 is described as a pseudogene. This CDR3 is built from 21 residues.

This clonotype was detected a few times. V is TRBV7-8 and J is TRBJ2-5; possibly TRBD2 for D (6 bases). V lost 6 bases, J lost 1 base, and 9 bases lay in between. Germline CDR1 SGHVS, CDR2 FQNEAQ. This CDR3 comprises 13 residues. This chain's CDR3 is CASRISGQETQYF. CDR3 nucleotides: TGTGCCAGCAGGATTAGCGGCCAAGAGACCCAGTACTTC.

V and J are TRBV6-2 or TRBV6-3 and TRBJ2-5; D unclear. The CDR3 length is 15 residues. With 2 bases removed from V and 5 bases from J, the gap between germline ends came to 15 bases. Germline V gene lookup returns CDR1 MNHEY and CDR2 SVGEGT. CDR3 DNA sequence: TGTGCCAGCAGTTACGTTCGCGGCAGTGAGGAGACCCAGTACTTC. This codes for CASSYVRGSEETQYF.

The gene calls are TRBV7-9 and TRBJ2-3; D may be TRBD1 (6 bases). Germline CDR1 and CDR2: SEHNR and FQNEAQ (reference sequence). Trimming took off 1 base at V and 2 bases at J, with 13 bases between the two ends. The CDR3 is made up of 16 amino acids. DNA of the CDR3: TGTGCCAGCAGCTTAGGGGACCAGGGGATCACAGATACGCAGTATTTT. Translating it yields CASSLGDQGITDTQYF.

This clonotype has only a few counts. The chain combines TRBV2 with TRBJ1-5; D gene unclear. There are 13 residues in the CDR3. Trimming pared 6 bases from V and 4 bases from J, leaving 10 bases between. CDR1 SNHLY and CDR2 FYNNEI come from the germline V gene. CDR3 amino acids: CASRADGNQPQHF. CDR3 bases: TGTGCCAGCAGAGCGGACGGGAATCAGCCCCAGCATTTT.

This clonotype was detected only a few times. The chain joins TRBV28 to TRBJ2-4, with a weak D call TRBD1 (7 bases). The ends were cut back, 5 bases at V and 7 bases at J, with 21 bases in the middle. The CDR3 length is 16 residues. The germline CDR1 and CDR2 sequences are MDHEN and SYDVKM. In nucleotides, the CDR3 is TGTGCCAGCAGTGCCCGGACAGGCCAGGGGGGTAACATTCAGTACTTC. It specifies CASSARTGQGGNIQYF.

This clonotype has a handful of counts. The chain is built from TRBV12-3 or TRBV12-4 and TRBJ2-1, with unresolved D. V dropped 7 bases and J dropped 4 bases, with 14 bases sitting between them. This CDR3 has 14 residues. CDR3 nucleotides: TGTGCCAGCACAGGAGTATCCGGGTACAATGAGCAGTTCTTC. Protein: CASTGVSGYNEQFF.

This clonotype showed up just a few times. The rearrangement uses TRBV9 and TRBJ2-1; D is possibly TRBD1 (6 bases). Germline lookup yields CDR1 SGDLS and CDR2 YYNGEE. CDR3 length: 15 residues. V lost 0 bases, J lost 6 bases, and 13 bases lay in between. CDR3 nucleotide sequence: TGTGCCAGCAGCGTAGTTGAGGGGGTTTTCAATGAGCAGTTCTTC. Translation gives CASSVVEGVFNEQFF.

This clonotype was detected a few times. The chain has TRBV6-2 or TRBV6-3 and TRBJ2-7, with TRBD2 matching 12 bases. CDR1 is MNHEY and CDR2 is SVGEGT in the germline V gene. V trimming: 2 bases; J trimming: 7 bases; junction bases outside the gene matches: 6. CDR3 size: 15 residues. In DNA, the CDR3 is TGTGCCAGCAGTTACAGACCTAGCGGGAGGGATGAGCAGTACTTC. Translating gives CASSYRPSGRDEQYF.

This clonotype was recorded only once. The chain couples TRBV5-1 to TRBJ1-2, with 10 bases aligning to TRBD1. With V trimmed by 5 bases and J by 6 bases, 4 bases remained unmatched. The CDR3 is 13 amino acids. Germline loops: CDR1 SGHRS, CDR2 YFSETQ. The CDR3 bases are TGCGCCAGCAGGGGGACAGGGGATGATGGCTACACCTTC. It specifies CASRGTGDDGYTF.

This sequence joins TRBV7-2 and TRBJ1-1, with D unclear. Germline CDR1 reads SGHTA; CDR2 reads FQGNSA. Trimming removed 1 base from V and 10 bases from J, with 7 bases in between. This CDR3 is 11 amino acids long. In DNA form, the CDR3 reads TGTGCCAGCAGCTTAGGGCCCCGAGCTTTCTTT. Translating gives CASSLGPRAFF.

The chain is built from TRBV12-3 or TRBV12-4 and TRBJ1-5, with D perhaps TRBD1 (6 bases). CDR3 size: 15 residues. Trimming pared 5 bases from V and 4 bases from J, leaving 15 bases between. The CDR3, as DNA: TGTGCCAGCAGTGCGCTACAGGGTTCAAATCAGCCCCAGCATTTT. Translation: CASSALQGSNQPQHF.

This clonotype has only a few counts. The J gene is TRBJ1-1, the V gene TRBV2, with D possibly TRBD1 on 6 matching bases. The CDR3 is made up of 13 amino acids. Trimming shortened V by 8 bases and J by 0 bases, and 10 bases separated the two germline ends. In germline, CDR1 is SNHLY, CDR2 FYNNEI. The CDR3 region is CASDQGMNTEAFF. In DNA, the CDR3 is TGTGCCAGCGATCAGGGGATGAACACTGAAGCTTTCTTT.

This clonotype was detected only a few times. The V gene is TRBV5-1, the J gene TRBJ2-5; 14 bases are a match to TRBD2. This CDR3 spans 15 amino acids. The V segment lost 5 bases and the J segment 4 bases; nucleotides outside the gene matches: 4. CDR1 and CDR2 from the germline V gene are SGHRS and YFSETQ. The CDR3 DNA follows: TGCGCCAGCAGACCGGGACTAGCGGGAGTAGAGACCCAGTACTTC. Protein product: CASRPGLAGVETQYF.

The gene calls are TRBV4-3 and TRBJ2-3; possibly TRBD1 or TRBD2 for D (5 bases each). Per germline, CDR1 LGHNA and CDR2 YSLEER. The length of the CDR3 is 16 residues. Between the trimmed V and J ends, which lost 2 bases and 0 bases, there was a span of 12 bases. The CDR3 region has the DNA TGCGCCAGCAGCCAACTCTACAGGACTAGCACAGATACGCAGTATTTT. Its protein is CASSQLYRTSTDTQYF.

V and J are TRBV6-5 and TRBJ1-1; 7 nucleotides match TRBD1. The V gene's germline CDR1 is MNHEY and CDR2 SVGAGI. V gave up 0 bases and J gave up 0 bases; unmatched junction bases: 7. This CDR3 has 17 residues. CDR3 protein: CASSYSTTGMLNTEAFF. In DNA, the CDR3 is TGTGCCAGCAGTTACTCAACGACAGGGATGTTGAACACTGAAGCTTTCTTT.

This clonotype has a handful of counts. This rearrangement joins TRBV7-2 to TRBJ2-5; 10 nucleotides agree with TRBD2. The CDR3 is 16 amino acids. V lost 4 bases and J lost 5; bases outside the gene matches: 10. Germline lookup yields CDR1 SGHTA and CDR2 FQGNSA. Here the CDR3 DNA reads TGTGCCAGCAGCTGGCAGGGGAAGCGGGGGGGCGAGACCCAGTACTTC. Its protein product is CASSWQGKRGGETQYF.

Comments on this clonotype: A junction boundary mismatches the germline segment, possibly from a read error. This chain uses TRBV7-7 with TRBJ1-2; D not resolved. Germline V gene lookup returns CDR1 SSHAT and CDR2 FNYEAQ (reference sequence). The CDR3 sequence is 15 residues long. The DNA of the CDR3 is TGTGCTAGCAGCCCCTGGATAGACGGGAGCTATGGCTACACCTTC. This encodes CASSPWIDGSYGYTF. Full variable domain (rest looked up from reference TRBV7-7 and TRBJ1-2): GAGVSQSPRYKVTKRGQDVTLRCDPISSHATLYWYQQALGQGPEFLTYFNYEAQPDKSGLPSDRFSAERPEGSISTLTIQRTEQRDSAMYRCASSPWIDGSYGYTFGSGTRLTVV.

This clonotype has just a few counts. The chain is built from TRBV28 and TRBJ2-1, with 10 bases fitting TRBD1. There are 16 residues in the CDR3. Per germline, CDR1 MDHEN and CDR2 SYDVKM. V trimming: 6 bases; J trimming: 8 bases; junction bases outside the gene matches: 13. The CDR3 sequence is CASSPSPGQGYDEQFF. The CDR3 coding sequence is TGTGCCAGCAGCCCGTCTCCGGGACAGGGGTATGATGAGCAGTTCTTC. The entire variable domain, with the rest obtained from reference TRBV28 and TRBJ2-1, is as follows: DVKVTQSSRYLVKRTGEKVFLECVQDMDHENMFWYRQDPGLGLRLIYFSYDVKMKEKGDIPEGYSVSREKKERFSLILESASTNQTSMYLCASSPSPGQGYDEQFFGPGTRLTVL.